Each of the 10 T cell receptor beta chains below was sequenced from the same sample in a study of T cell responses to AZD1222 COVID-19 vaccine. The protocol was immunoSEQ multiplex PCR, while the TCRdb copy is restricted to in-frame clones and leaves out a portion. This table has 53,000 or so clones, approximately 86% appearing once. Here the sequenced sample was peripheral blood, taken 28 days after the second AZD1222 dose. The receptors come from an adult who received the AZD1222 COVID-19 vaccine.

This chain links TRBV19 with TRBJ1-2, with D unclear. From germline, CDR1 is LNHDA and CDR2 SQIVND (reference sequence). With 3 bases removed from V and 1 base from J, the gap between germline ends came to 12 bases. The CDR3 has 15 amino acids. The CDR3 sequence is CASSIRSGFNYGYTF. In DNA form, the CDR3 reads TGTGCCAGTAGTATTCGGTCAGGATTTAACTATGGCTACACCTTC.

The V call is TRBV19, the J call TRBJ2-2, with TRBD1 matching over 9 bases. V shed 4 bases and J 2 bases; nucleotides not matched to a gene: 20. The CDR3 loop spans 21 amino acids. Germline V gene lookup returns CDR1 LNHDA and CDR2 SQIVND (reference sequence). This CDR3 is CASSTGNRGLSLRPNTGELFF. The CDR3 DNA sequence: TGTGCCAGTAGTACAGGGAACAGGGGGCTCTCTCTCAGACCCAACACCGGGGAGCTGTTTTTT.

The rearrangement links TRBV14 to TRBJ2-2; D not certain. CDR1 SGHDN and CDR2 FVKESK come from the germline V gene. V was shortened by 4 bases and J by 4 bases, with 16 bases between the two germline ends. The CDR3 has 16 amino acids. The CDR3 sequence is CASSPLGKGSTGELFF. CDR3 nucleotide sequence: TGTGCCAGCAGCCCCTTAGGAAAGGGCTCCACCGGGGAGCTGTTTTTT.

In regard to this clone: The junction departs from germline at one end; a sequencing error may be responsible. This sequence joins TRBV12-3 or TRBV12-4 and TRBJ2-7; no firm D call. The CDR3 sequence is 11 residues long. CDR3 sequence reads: CASSLGAARSF. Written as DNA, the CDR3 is TGTGCCAGCAGTTTAGGGGCCGCAAGAAGTTTC.

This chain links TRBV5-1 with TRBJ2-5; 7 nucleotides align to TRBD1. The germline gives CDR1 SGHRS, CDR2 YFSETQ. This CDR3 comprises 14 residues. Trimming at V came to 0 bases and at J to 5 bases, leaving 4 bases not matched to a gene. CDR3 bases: TGCGCCAGCAGCTTGGAAGGGGGCACGGAGACCCAGTACTTC. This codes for CASSLEGGTETQYF.

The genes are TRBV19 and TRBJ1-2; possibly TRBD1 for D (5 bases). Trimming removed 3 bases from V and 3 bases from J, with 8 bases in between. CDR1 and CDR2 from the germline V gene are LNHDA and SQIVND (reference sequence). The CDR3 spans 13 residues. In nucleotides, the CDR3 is TGTGCCAGTAGTATCGGGGGGGACTATGGCTACACCTTC. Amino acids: CASSIGGDYGYTF. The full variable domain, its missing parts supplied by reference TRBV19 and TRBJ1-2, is DGGITQSPKYLFRKEGQNVTLSCEQNLNHDAMYWYRQDPGQGLRLIYYSQIVNDFQKGDIAEGYSVSREKKESFPLTVTSAQKNPTAFYLCASSIGGDYGYTFGSGTRLTVV.

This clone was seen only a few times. The CDR3, as DNA: TGTGCCAGCAGCCCCCGACTAGCGGGGTCCTCCTACGAGCAGTACTTC. This sequence encodes CASSPRLAGSSYEQYF. The chain is built from TRBV7-2 and TRBJ2-7; TRBD2 aligns across 11 bases. The V segment lost 5 bases and the J segment 0 bases; nucleotides outside the gene matches: 6. Germline V gene lookup returns CDR1 SGHTA and CDR2 FQGNSA. This CDR3 has 16 amino acids.

The CDR3 is CASSYHSRTSESLNTGELFF. Written as DNA, the CDR3 is TGTGCCAGCAGTTACCATTCCCGGACTAGCGAGAGCTTGAACACCGGGGAGCTGTTTTTT. The chain joins TRBV6-2 or TRBV6-3 to TRBJ2-2; 9 bases agree with TRBD2. CDR3 length equals 20 residues. V shed 2 bases and J 1 base; nucleotides not matched to a gene: 14. CDR1 and CDR2 (germline): MNHEY, SVGEGT.

The CDR3 spells CASSYLSTSGANVLTF. The CDR3, as DNA: TGTGCCAGCAGTTACCTCTCTACTTCCGGGGCCAACGTCCTGACTTTC. The chain carries TRBV27 and TRBJ2-6; D call uncertain. Trimming took 4 bases from V and 4 from J, leaving 14 bases between them. The CDR3 is 16 residues long. CDR1 and CDR2 (germline): MNHEY, SMNVEV (reference sequence).

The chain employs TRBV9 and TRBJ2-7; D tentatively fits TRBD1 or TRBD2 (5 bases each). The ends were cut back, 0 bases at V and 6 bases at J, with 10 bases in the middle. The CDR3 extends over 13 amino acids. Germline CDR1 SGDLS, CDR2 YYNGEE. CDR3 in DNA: TGTGCCAGCAGCGTAGAAGAGGGGTCCGAGCAGTACTTC. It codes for CASSVEEGSEQYF.